This TCR beta chain was recorded in a study of T cells after yellow fever vaccination. Study-level information: When fractions had low cell numbers, they were prepared with SMART-Seq v4 Ultra Low Input.

V was clipped by 6 bases and J by 4 bases, with 16 bases between them. This CDR3 spans 15 amino acids. CDR1 and CDR2 (germline): MNHEY, SVGEGT. In the case of this clonotype: The antigen remains undetermined.

Study-level findings and limits: FACS-sorted repertoires might harbor abundant contaminating clonotypes from the bulk population. Although the secondary response was weaker, it peaked faster, at day 5 versus 15.

In making TCR cDNA, 5'RACE template switching added a universal primer site and UMIs to it. MiXCR was run by TCRdb on the 5' RACE reads, yielding one entry per CDR3 protein. Among 610,000 or so distinct CDR3 sequences listed, 12% were seen once. The sequencing here drew on PBMCs, taken on the day of the yellow fever booster vaccination. The chain uses TRBV6-2 or TRBV6-3 and TRBJ2-1; D is perhaps TRBD2 (6 bases). This TCR was sampled from a young man who received the YFV17D yellow fever vaccine. CDR3 in DNA: TGTGCCAGCAGAAGACTAGTGGGAGAATACAATGAGCAGTTCTTC. It specifies CASRRLVGEYNEQFF.